The sequence of this TCR beta chain was determined in a study of regulatory T cells in long-lasting Graves disease. The study's findings and limits: Sample size, which was small, may have reduced accuracy. Newly diagnosed Graves' patients exceeded persistent ones in TCR diversity.

Time point given: persistent/refractory GD, antithyroid drugs over 5 years with positive TRAb. PBMCs provided the RNA from which the TCR library was made. Per American Thyroid Association guidelines, Graves' disease was diagnosed. Each of the patients was recruited from an endocrinology department situated in Xi'an, China. This clonotype showed up just a few times. The antigen remains unidentified. Both iRepertoire HTBI primers and Arm-PCR of CDR3 regions were used to build the TCR beta libraries. TCRdb recomputed calls from the multiplex PCR reads with MiXCR, one row per CDR3 protein. Of more than 350,000 distinct CDR3 sequences listed, 21% are singletons. CDR3 length: 15 residues. The junction had 9 bases not matched to a gene; V was cut back by 5 bases and J by 1 base. In germline, CDR1 is DFQATT, CDR2 SNEGSKA (reference sequence).

The receptor was derived from a female donor with Graves disease. The sequencing here drew on peripheral blood mononuclear cells (PBMCs), taken when the disease was refractory, from a patient treated with antithyroid drugs. The chain is built from TRBV20-1 and TRBJ2-7, with 9 bases identical to TRBD1. In nucleotides, the CDR3 is TGCAGTGCTGCCCGCCCGGGACAGGGTTCCTACGAGCAGTACTTC. Amino acid sequence: CSAARPGQGSYEQYF.